In this sample, the clone carrying this T cell receptor beta chain turned up a few times. Via MiXCR, TCRdb re-called the 5' RACE reads, giving one row per CDR3 protein. In the table there are more than 85,000 distinct CDR3 sequences, roughly a sixth of which are singletons. There are 14 residues in the CDR3. Looked up from germline, CDR1 is SEHNR and CDR2 is FQNEAQ (reference sequence). Between the trimmed V and J ends, which lost 7 bases and 8 bases, there was a span of 17 bases. The sample is drawn from a study of T cells of healthy individuals. The V gene is TRBV7-9, the J gene TRBJ1-4; D perhaps matches TRBD1 (6 bases). This TCR was sampled from a human donor in good health. CDR3 loop: CASTNDRSREKLFF. CDR3 coding DNA: TGTGCCAGCACCAACGACAGGAGTCGAGAAAAACTGTTTTTT.